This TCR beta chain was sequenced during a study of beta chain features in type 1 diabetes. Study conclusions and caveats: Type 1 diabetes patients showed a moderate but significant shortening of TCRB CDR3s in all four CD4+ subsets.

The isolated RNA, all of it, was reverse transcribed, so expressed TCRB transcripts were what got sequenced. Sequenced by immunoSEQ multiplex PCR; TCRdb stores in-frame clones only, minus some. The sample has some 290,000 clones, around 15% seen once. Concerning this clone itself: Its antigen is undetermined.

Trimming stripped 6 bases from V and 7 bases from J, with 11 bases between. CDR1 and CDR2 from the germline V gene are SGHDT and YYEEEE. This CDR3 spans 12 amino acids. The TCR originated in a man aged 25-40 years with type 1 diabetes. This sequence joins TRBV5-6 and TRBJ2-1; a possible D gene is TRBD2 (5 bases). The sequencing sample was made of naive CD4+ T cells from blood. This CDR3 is CASNLRGNEQFF. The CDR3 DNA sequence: TGTGCCAGCAACCTTAGAGGGAATGAGCAGTTCTTC.